This TCR beta chain comes out of a study of somatic mutations in cytotoxic T cells in rheumatoid arthritis. TCRdb keeps only in-frame clones here, not all; method: immunoSEQ multiplex PCR. The table records about 20,000 clones, 74% of them present only once. CDR1 SGHRS and CDR2 YFSETQ come from the germline V gene. V gave up 1 base and J gave up 8 bases, with 12 bases separating them. There are 14 residues in the CDR3. The study pulled out CD4+ and CD8+ cells with positive magnetic bead selection and then checked their purity by flow cytometry. With respect to this clone: The antigen is undetermined.

Study-level findings and limits: Antigen targets of the expanded CD8+ clones remained unidentified. It was found that CD8+ T-cell clonality in rheumatoid arthritis patients did not differ significantly from that in age-matched healthy controls.

This sequence joins TRBV5-1 and TRBJ2-2, with D possibly being TRBD2 (5 bases). This TCR came from a man aged 60 to 69 in good health. Sequenced sample: CD8+ T cells sorted from blood. The CDR3 sequence is CASSLRRLPGELFF. In DNA form, the CDR3 reads TGCGCCAGCAGCTTGCGGAGGCTTCCTGGGGAGCTGTTTTTT.